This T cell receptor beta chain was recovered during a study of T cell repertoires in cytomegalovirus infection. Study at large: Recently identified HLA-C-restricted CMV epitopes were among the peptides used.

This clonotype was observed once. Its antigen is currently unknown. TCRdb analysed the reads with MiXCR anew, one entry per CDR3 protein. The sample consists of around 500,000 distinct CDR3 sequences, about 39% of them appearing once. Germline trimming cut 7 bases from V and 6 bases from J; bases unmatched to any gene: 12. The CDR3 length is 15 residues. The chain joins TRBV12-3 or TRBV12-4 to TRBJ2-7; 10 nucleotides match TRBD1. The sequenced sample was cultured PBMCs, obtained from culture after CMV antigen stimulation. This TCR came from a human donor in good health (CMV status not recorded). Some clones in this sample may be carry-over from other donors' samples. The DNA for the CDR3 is TGTGCCAGCACTCTACCGGGACAGGGGCTTCTCGAGCAGTACTTC. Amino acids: CASTLPGQGLLEQYF.